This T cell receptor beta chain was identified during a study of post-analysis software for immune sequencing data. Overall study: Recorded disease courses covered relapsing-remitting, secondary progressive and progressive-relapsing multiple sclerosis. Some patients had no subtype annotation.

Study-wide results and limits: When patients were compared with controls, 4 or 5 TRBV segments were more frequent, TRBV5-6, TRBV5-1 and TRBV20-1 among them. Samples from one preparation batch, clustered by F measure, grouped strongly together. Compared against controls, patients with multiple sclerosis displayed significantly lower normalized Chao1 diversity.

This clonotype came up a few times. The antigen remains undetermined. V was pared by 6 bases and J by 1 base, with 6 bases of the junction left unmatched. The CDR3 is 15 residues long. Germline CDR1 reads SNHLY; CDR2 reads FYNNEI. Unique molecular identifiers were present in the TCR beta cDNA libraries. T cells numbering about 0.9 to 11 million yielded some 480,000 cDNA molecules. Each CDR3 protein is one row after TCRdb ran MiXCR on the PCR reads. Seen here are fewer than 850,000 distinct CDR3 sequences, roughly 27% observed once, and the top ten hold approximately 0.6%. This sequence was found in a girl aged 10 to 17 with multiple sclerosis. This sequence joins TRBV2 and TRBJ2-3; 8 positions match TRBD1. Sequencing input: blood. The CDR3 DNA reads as TGTGCCAGCAGGTGGACAGGGAGAGGCACAGATACGCAGTATTTT. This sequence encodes CASRWTGRGTDTQYF.